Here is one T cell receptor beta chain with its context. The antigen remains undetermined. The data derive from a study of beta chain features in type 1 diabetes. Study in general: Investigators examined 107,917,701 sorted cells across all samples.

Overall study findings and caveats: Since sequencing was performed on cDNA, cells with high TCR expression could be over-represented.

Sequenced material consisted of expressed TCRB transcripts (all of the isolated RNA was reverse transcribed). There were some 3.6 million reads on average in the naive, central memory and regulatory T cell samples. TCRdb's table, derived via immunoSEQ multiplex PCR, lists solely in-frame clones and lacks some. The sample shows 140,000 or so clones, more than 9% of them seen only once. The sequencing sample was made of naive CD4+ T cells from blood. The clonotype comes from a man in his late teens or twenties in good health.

CDR3 nucleotide sequence: TGTGCCAGCAGCCTGACAGGGTACCAAGAGACCCAGTACTTC. Protein sequence: CASSLTGYQETQYF. The rearrangement uses TRBV5-4 and TRBJ2-5, with TRBD1 matching 7 bases. Germline V gene sequence: CDR1 SGHNT, CDR2 YYREEE (reference sequence). J lost 0 bases, V lost 4 bases, and 3 bases had no gene match. The CDR3 has 14 residues.